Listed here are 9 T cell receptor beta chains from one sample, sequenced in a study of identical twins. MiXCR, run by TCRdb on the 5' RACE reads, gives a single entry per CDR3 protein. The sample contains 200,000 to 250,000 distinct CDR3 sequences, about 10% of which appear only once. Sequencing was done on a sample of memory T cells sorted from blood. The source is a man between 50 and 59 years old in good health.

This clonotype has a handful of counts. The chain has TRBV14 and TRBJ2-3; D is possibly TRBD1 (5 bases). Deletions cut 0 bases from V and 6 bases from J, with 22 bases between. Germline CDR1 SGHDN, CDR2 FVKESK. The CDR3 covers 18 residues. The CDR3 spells CASSQDVRGRAPMDTQYF. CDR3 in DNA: TGTGCCAGCAGCCAAGATGTTAGGGGCCGCGCCCCCATGGATACGCAGTATTTT.

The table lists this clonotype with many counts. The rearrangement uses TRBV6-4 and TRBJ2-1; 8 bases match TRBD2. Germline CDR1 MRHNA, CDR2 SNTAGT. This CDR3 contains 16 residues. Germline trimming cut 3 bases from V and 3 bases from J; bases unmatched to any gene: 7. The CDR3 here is CASSESPGTSYNEQFF. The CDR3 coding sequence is TGTGCCAGCAGTGAAAGTCCCGGGACTAGCTACAATGAGCAGTTCTTC.

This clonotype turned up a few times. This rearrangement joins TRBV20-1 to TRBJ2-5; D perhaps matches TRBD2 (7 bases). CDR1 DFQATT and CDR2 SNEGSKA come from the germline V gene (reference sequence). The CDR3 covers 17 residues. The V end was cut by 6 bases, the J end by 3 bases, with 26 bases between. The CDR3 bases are TGCAGTGCCTTGTTTCGGGGGGCGCGCAAAAGTAAAGAGACCCAGTACTTC. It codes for CSALFRGARKSKETQYF.

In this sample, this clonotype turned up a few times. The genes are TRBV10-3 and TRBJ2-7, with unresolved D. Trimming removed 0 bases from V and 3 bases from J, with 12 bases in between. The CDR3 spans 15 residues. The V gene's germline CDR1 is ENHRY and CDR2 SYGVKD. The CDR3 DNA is TGTGCCATCAGTGAGTCTAAGCCGGGTAGCTACGAGCAGTACTTC. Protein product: CAISESKPGSYEQYF.

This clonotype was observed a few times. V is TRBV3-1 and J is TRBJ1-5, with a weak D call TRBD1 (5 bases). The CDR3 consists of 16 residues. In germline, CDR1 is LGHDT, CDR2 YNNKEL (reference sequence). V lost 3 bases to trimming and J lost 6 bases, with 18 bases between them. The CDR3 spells CASSHPEGRVTQPQHF. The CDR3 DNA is TGTGCCAGCAGCCACCCCGAGGGGAGGGTGACTCAGCCCCAGCATTTT.

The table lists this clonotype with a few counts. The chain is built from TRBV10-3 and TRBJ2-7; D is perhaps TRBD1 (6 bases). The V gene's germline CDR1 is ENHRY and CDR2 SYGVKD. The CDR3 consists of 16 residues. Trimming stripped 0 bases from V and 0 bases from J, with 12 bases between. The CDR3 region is CAISESGGWSSYEQYF. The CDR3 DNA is TGTGCCATCAGTGAGTCTGGGGGCTGGAGCTCCTACGAGCAGTACTTC.

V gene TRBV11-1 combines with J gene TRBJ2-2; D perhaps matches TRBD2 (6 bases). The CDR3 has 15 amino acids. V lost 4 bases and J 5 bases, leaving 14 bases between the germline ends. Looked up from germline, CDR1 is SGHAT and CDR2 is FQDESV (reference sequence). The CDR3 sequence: CASSWATGGTGELFF. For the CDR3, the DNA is TGTGCCAGCAGCTGGGCGACTGGGGGGACCGGGGAGCTGTTTTTT.

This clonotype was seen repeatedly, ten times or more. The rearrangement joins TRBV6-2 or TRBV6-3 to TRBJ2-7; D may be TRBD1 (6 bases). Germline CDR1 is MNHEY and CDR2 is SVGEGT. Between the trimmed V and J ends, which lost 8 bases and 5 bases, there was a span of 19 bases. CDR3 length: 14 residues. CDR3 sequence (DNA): TGTGCCAGCGGCCCGGACAGCCTTTGGAACGAGCAGTACTTC. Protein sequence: CASGPDSLWNEQYF.

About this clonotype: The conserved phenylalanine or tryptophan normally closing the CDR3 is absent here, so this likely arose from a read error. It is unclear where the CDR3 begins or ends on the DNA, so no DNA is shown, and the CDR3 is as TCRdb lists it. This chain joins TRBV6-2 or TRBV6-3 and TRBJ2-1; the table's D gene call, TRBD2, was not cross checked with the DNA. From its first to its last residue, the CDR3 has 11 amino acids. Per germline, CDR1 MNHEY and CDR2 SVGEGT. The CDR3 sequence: CASRAGGPVFL.